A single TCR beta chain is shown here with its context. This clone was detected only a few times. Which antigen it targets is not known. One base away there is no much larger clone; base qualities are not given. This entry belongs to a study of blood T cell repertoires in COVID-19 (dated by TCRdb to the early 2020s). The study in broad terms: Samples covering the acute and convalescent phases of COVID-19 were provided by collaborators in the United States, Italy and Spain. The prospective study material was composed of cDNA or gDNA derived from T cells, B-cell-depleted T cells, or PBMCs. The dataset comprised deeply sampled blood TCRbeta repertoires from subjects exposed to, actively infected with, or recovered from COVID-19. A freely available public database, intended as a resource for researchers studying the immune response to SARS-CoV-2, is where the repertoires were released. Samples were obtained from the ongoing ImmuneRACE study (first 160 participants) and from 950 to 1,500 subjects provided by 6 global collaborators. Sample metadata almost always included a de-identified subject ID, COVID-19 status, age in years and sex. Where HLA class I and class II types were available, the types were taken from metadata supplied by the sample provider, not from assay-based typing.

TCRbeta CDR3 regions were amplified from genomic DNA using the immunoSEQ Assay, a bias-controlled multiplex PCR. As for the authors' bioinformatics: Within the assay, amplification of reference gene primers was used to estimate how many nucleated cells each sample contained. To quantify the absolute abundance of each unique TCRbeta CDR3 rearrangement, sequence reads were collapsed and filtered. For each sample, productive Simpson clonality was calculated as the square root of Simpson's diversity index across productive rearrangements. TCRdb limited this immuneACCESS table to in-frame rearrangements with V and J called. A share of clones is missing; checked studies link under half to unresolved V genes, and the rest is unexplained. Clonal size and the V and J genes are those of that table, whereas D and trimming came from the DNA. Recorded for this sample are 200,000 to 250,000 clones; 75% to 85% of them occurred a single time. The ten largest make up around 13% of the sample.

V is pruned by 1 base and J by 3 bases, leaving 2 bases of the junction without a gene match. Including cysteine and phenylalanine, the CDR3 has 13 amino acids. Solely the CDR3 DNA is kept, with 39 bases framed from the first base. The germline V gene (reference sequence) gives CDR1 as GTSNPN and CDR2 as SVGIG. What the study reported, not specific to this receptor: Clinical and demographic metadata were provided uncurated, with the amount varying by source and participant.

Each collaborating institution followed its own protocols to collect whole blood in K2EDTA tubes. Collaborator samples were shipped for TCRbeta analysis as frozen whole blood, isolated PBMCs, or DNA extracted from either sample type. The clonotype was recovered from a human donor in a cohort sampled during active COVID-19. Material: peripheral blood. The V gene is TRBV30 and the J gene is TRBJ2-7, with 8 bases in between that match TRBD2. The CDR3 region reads CAWSARGGYEQYF. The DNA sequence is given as TGTGCCTGGAGTGCCCGGGGGGGCTACGAGCAGTACTTC.